One sample yielded the 20 T cell receptor beta chains listed below, sequenced in a study of Graves' ophthalmopathy and Graves' hyperthyroidism. RNA served as the template for amplifying TCR beta CDR3 regions. An initial RT-PCR round employing HTBI primers preceded a second-round multiplex PCR. MiXCR, applied by TCRdb to the multiplex PCR reads, yields one record per CDR3 protein. In the table there are about 180,000 distinct CDR3 sequences, 30% to 45% of which are singletons. Sequencing was done on a sample of peripheral blood. The receptors originated from a woman in her 40s with Graves' ophthalmopathy.

The chain is built from TRBV27 and TRBJ1-2, with D possibly TRBD1 on 5 matching bases. CDR1 MNHEY and CDR2 SMNVEV come from the germline V gene (reference sequence). The CDR3 has 16 amino acids. Trimming took off 4 bases at V and 0 bases at J, with 15 bases between the two ends. This CDR3 reads CASSSHYPTANYGYTF. The CDR3 region has the DNA TGTGCCAGCAGTTCCCACTACCCGACAGCTAACTATGGCTACACCTTC.

This clonotype was recorded at least ten times. The CDR3 here is CSAVDGRKSDYEQYF. The CDR3 region has the DNA TGCAGTGCTGTCGACGGTCGCAAAAGTGATTACGAGCAGTACTTC. The V call is TRBV20-1, the J call TRBJ2-7; D unclear. The CDR3 is 15 amino acids. In germline, CDR1 is DFQATT, CDR2 SNEGSKA (reference sequence). Trimming removed 5 bases from V and 4 bases from J, with 21 bases in between.

This clonotype was seen many times. This rearrangement joins TRBV6-5 to TRBJ2-7; the match to TRBD2 covers 10 bases. The CDR3 is 15 amino acids. Looked up from germline, CDR1 is MNHEY and CDR2 is SVGAGI. V was clipped by 5 bases and J by 6 bases; unmatched bases: 10. The CDR3 DNA is TGTGCCAGCAGTACCCAGCGGGGGGGCTTCTCCGAGCAGTACTTC. Translation: CASSTQRGGFSEQYF.

This clonotype showed up many times. The chain couples TRBV19 to TRBJ1-1; no clear D gene. Trimming left V 6 bases short and J 7 bases short, with 9 bases between. Germline V gives CDR1 LNHDA, CDR2 SQIVND (reference sequence). The CDR3 is 11 residues long. CDR3 loop: CASSLRGEAFF. The CDR3 nucleotides are TGTGCCAGTAGCCTACGAGGTGAAGCTTTCTTT. Combining the CDR3 with reference TRBV19 and TRBJ1-1 gives the whole variable domain DGGITQSPKYLFRKEGQNVTLSCEQNLNHDAMYWYRQDPGQGLRLIYYSQIVNDFQKGDIAEGYSVSREKKESFPLTVTSAQKNPTAFYLCASSLRGEAFFGQGTRLTVV.

This clonotype has ten or more counts. V is TRBV18 and J is TRBJ1-1; D ambiguous. The CDR3 contains 15 residues. Germline-derived CDR1 and CDR2 are KGHSH and LQKENI. The V end was cut by 2 bases, the J end by 5 bases, with 15 bases between. CDR3 in amino acids: CASSPGLERATEAFF. In nucleotides, the CDR3 is TGTGCCAGCTCACCAGGACTTGAGAGGGCGACTGAAGCTTTCTTT. Variable domain in full (rest from reference TRBV18 and TRBJ1-1): NAGVMQNPRHLVRRRGQEARLRCSPMKGHSHVYWYRQLPEEGLKFMVYLQKENIIDESGMPKERFSAEFPKEGPSILRIQQVVRGDSAAYFCASSPGLERATEAFFGQGTRLTVV.

This clonotype was recorded many times. The rearrangement links TRBV6-2 or TRBV6-3 to TRBJ1-5, with D possibly TRBD1 on 5 matching bases. Trimming removed 7 bases at V and 5 bases at J, with 12 bases between. This CDR3 spans 13 amino acids. Germline loops: CDR1 MNHEY, CDR2 SVGEGT. CDR3 coding DNA: TGTGCCAGCACCGGGGACCTTTATCAGCCCCAGCATTTT. It is translated as CASTGDLYQPQHF.

The sample holds many counts of this clonotype. The chain recombines TRBV4-1 with TRBJ1-1; TRBD1 matches 8 bases. V trimming: 1 base; J trimming: 3 bases; junction bases outside the gene matches: 4. Germline V gene data show CDR1 as MGHRA and CDR2 as YSYEKL. This CDR3 region has 15 residues. The CDR3 reads CASSQVDRGYTEAFF. The CDR3 bases are TGCGCCAGCAGCCAAGTAGACAGGGGATACACTGAAGCTTTCTTT.

Ten or more counts support this clonotype. The chain joins TRBV7-9 to TRBJ2-7; D not certain. Deletions cut 8 bases from V and 2 bases from J, with 19 bases between. CDR1 SEHNR and CDR2 FQNEAQ come from the germline V gene (reference sequence). The CDR3 extends over 15 amino acids. DNA for the CDR3: TGTGCCAGCTCGGCGGTGGGTCAAGGGACCTACGAGCAGTACTTC. It translates to CASSAVGQGTYEQYF.

This clonotype was seen repeatedly, ten times or more. The gene calls are TRBV7-9 and TRBJ2-2; D might be TRBD2 (5 bases). Germline CDR1 reads SEHNR; CDR2 reads FQNEAQ (reference sequence). V lost 1 base, J lost 3 bases, and 12 bases lay in between. The CDR3 has 16 amino acids. The CDR3 DNA reads as TGTGCCAGCAGCTTAGTAAGGCTAGCAGACACCGGGGAGCTGTTTTTT. Translating it yields CASSLVRLADTGELFF.

This clonotype occurred many times. The chain joins TRBV2 to TRBJ2-2; the D call may be TRBD1 or TRBD2 (5 bases each). Looked up from germline, CDR1 is SNHLY and CDR2 is FYNNEI. V was clipped by 6 bases and J by 1 base, with 15 bases between them. This CDR3 has 16 residues. CDR3: CASRSGRDLNTGELFF. As DNA, the CDR3 is TGTGCCAGCAGATCCGGACGGGACCTGAACACCGGGGAGCTGTTTTTT.

This clonotype was detected once. V gene TRBV28 combines with J gene TRBJ1-5; D is undetermined. Trimming stripped 5 bases from V and 4 bases from J, with 15 bases between. In germline, CDR1 is MDHEN, CDR2 SYDVKM. This CDR3 region has 15 residues. This CDR3 is CASSLVMAANQPQHF. Written as DNA, the CDR3 is TGTGCCAGCAGTCTCGTTATGGCGGCAAATCAGCCCCAGCATTTT.

The chain couples TRBV11-1 to TRBJ2-7; 13 bases align to TRBD2. J gave up 2 bases and V 5 bases, and 9 bases lay outside the gene matches. Germline assignment: CDR1 SGHAT and CDR2 FQDESV (reference sequence). The CDR3 sequence is 17 residues long. The CDR3 region has the DNA TGTGCCAGCAGCCCTATGCCCGGGACTAGCGGGACCTACGAGCAGTACTTC. Translated, it gives CASSPMPGTSGTYEQYF. Together with reference TRBV11-1 and TRBJ2-7, the CDR3 gives the full variable domain: EAEVAQSPRYKITEKSQAVAFWCDPISGHATLYWYRQILGQGPELLVQFQDESVVDDSQLPKDRFSAERLKGVDSTLKIQPAELGDSAMYLCASSPMPGTSGTYEQYFGPGTRLTVT.

This clonotype was counted many times. This rearrangement joins TRBV12-3 or TRBV12-4 to TRBJ1-1; no definite D call. CDR3 length: 13 residues. Trimming shortened V by 5 bases and J by 0 bases, and 7 bases separated the two germline ends. The CDR3 reads CASSPQVNTEAFF. Here the CDR3 DNA reads TGTGCCAGCAGTCCTCAGGTGAACACTGAAGCTTTCTTT.

This sequence joins TRBV19 and TRBJ1-5, with 7 bases fitting TRBD1. V lost 5 bases and J lost 0; bases outside the gene matches: 10. Germline CDR1 LNHDA, CDR2 SQIVND (reference sequence). There are 17 residues in the CDR3. CDR3 region: CASSYDRAGYSNQPQHF. CDR3 nucleotides: TGTGCCAGTAGTTACGACAGGGCTGGGTATAGCAATCAGCCCCAGCATTTT.

The V call is TRBV12-3 or TRBV12-4, the J call TRBJ1-2, with a tentative D call TRBD1 (6 bases). Trimming removed 1 base from V and 4 bases from J, with 13 bases in between. This CDR3 comprises 15 residues. The CDR3 reads CASSLDRESGYGYTF. The CDR3 nucleotides are TGTGCCAGCAGTTTAGACAGGGAAAGTGGCTATGGCTACACCTTC.

This clonotype was seen at least ten times. The rearrangement uses TRBV11-2 and TRBJ2-5; D ambiguous. Germline V gene sequence: CDR1 SGHAT, CDR2 FQNNGV. Deletions cut 3 bases from V and 3 bases from J, with 11 bases between. CDR3 length: 14 amino acids. The CDR3 bases are TGTGCCAGCAGCTTTCGGGCGAGAGAAGAGACCCAGTACTTC. This sequence encodes CASSFRAREETQYF. Full variable domain (remainder filled in from reference TRBV11-2 and TRBJ2-5): EAGVAQSPRYKIIEKRQSVAFWCNPISGHATLYWYQQILGQGPKLLIQFQNNGVVDDSQLPKDRFSAERLKGVDSTLKIQPAKLEDSAVYLCASSFRAREETQYFGPGTRLLVL.

The chain uses TRBV24-1 and TRBJ1-5; 7 positions agree with TRBD1. This CDR3 has 14 residues. V was pared by 8 bases and J by 0 bases, with 3 bases of the junction left unmatched. The germline V gene encodes CDR1 KGHDR and CDR2 SFDVKD. CDR3 in DNA: TGTGCCACCAACACAGGGGATAGCAATCAGCCCCAGCATTTT. This codes for CATNTGDSNQPQHF.

At least ten counts were recorded for this clonotype. The V gene is TRBV6-2 or TRBV6-3, the J gene TRBJ1-2, with D hard to call. Germline V gene data show CDR1 as MNHEY and CDR2 as SVGEGT. The length of the CDR3 is 16 residues. V shed 0 bases and J shed 0 bases, with 11 bases lying between them. The CDR3 region has the DNA TGTGCCAGCAGTTACTCGACGGTAGCCTCTAACTATGGCTACACCTTC. This gives the protein CASSYSTVASNYGYTF.

In this sample, this clonotype turned up many times. The chain has TRBV6-2 or TRBV6-3 and TRBJ2-7; D may be TRBD1 (6 bases). The germline V gene has CDR1 MNHEY and CDR2 SVGEGT. CDR3 length equals 12 residues. The CDR3 region is CAAGDTTYEQYF. The CDR3 DNA follows: TGTGCGGCCGGGGACACTACCTACGAGCAGTACTTC.

The gene calls are TRBV12-3 or TRBV12-4 and TRBJ1-2; 8 positions match TRBD1. Trimming cost V 5 bases and J 1 base; bases outside gene matches: 6. This CDR3 region has 15 residues. CDR3 sequence: CASSRGQGLNYGYTF. The CDR3 nucleotides are TGTGCCAGCAGTCGTGGACAGGGACTTAACTATGGCTACACCTTC.